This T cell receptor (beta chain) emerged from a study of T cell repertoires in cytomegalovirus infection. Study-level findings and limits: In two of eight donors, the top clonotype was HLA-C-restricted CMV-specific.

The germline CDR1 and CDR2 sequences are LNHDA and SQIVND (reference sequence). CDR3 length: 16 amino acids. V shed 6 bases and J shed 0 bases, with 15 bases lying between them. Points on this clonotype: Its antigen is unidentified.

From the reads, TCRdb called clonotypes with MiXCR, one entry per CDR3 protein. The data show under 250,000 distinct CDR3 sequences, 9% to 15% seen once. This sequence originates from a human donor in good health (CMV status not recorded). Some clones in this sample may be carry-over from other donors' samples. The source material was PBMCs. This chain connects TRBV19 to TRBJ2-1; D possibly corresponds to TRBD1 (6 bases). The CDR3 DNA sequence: TGTGCCAGTAGAAATCCGGGACAACACTCCTACAATGAGCAGTTCTTC. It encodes CASRNPGQHSYNEQFF.